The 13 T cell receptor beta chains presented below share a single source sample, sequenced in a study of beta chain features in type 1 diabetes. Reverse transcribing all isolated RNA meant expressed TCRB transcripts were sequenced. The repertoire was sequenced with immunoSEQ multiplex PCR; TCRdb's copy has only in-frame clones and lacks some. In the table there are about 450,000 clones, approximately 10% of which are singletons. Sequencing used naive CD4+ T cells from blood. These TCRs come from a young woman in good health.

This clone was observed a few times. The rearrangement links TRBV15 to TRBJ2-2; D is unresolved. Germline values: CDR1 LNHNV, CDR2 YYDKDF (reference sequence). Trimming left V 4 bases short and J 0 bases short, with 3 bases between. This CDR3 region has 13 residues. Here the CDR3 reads CATSKANTGELFF. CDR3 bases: TGTGCCACCAGCAAGGCGAACACCGGGGAGCTGTTTTTT.

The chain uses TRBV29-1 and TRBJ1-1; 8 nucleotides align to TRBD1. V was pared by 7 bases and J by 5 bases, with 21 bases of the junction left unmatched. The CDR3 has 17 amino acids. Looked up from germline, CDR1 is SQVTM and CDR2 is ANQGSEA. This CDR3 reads CSGVPDRGKAGRTEAFF. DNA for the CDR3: TGCAGCGGAGTACCTGACAGGGGTAAGGCCGGGCGGACTGAAGCTTTCTTT.

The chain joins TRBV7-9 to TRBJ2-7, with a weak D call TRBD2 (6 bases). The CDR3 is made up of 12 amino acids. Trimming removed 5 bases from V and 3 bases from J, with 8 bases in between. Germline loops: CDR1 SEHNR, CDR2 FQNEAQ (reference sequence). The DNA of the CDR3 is TGTGCCAGCAGCCGGGACTTCTACGAGCAGTACTTC. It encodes CASSRDFYEQYF. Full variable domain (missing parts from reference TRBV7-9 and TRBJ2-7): DTGVSQNPRHKITKRGQNVTFRCDPISEHNRLYWYRQTLGQGPEFLTYFQNEAQLEKSRLLSDRFSAERPKGSFSTLEIQRTEQGDSAMYLCASSRDFYEQYFGPGTRLTVT.

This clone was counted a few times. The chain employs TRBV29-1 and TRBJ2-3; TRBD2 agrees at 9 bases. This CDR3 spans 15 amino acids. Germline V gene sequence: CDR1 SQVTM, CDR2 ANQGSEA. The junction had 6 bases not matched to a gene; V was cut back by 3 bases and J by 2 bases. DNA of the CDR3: TGCAGCGTTGAGGGTAGCGGGGGCCTCACAGATACGCAGTATTTT. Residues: CSVEGSGGLTDTQYF.

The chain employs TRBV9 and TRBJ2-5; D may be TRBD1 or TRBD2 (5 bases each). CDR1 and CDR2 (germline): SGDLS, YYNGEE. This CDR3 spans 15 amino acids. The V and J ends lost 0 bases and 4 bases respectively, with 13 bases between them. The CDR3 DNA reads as TGTGCCAGCAGCGTAGGCTCGAGGGGCACAGAGACCCAGTACTTC. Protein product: CASSVGSRGTETQYF. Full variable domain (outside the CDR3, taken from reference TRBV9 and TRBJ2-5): DSGVTQTPKHLITATGQRVTLRCSPRSGDLSVYWYQQSLDQGLQFLIQYYNGEERAKGNILERFSAQQFPDLHSELNLSSLELGDSALYFCASSVGSRGTETQYFGPGTRLLVL.

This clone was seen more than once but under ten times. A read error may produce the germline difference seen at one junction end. This chain's CDR3 is CASSVGTGNQETQYF. CDR3 DNA sequence: TGTGCTAGCAGCGTAGGGACAGGGAATCAAGAGACCCAGTACTTC. The chain uses TRBV7-7 and TRBJ2-5, with 9 bases aligning to TRBD1. Germline V gives CDR1 SSHAT, CDR2 FNYEAQ (reference sequence). The CDR3 sequence is 15 residues long.

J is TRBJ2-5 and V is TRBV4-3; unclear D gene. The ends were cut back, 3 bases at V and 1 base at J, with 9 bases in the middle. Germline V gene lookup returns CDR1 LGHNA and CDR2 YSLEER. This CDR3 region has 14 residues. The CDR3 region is CASSQGPLQETQYF. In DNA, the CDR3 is TGCGCCAGCAGCCAGGGCCCCCTCCAAGAGACCCAGTACTTC.

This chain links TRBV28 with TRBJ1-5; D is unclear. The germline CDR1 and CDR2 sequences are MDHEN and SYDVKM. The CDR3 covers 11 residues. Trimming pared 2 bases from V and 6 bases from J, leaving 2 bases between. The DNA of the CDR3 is TGTGCCAGCAGTTTAGGTCAGCCCCAGCATTTT. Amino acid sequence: CASSLGQPQHF. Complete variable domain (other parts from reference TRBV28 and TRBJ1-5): DVKVTQSSRYLVKRTGEKVFLECVQDMDHENMFWYRQDPGLGLRLIYFSYDVKMKEKGDIPEGYSVSREKKERFSLILESASTNQTSMYLCASSLGQPQHFGDGTRLSIL.

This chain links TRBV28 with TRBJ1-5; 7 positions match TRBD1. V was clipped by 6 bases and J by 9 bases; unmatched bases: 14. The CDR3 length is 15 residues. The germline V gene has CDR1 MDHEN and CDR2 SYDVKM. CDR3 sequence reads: CASRRDSADLWPQHF. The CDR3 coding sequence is TGTGCCAGCAGGCGGGACAGCGCGGATTTGTGGCCCCAGCATTTT.

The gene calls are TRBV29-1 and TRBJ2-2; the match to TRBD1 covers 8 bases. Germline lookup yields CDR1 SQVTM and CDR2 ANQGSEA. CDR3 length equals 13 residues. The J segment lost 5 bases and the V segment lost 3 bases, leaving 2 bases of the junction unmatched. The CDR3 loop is CSVDRGRTGELFF. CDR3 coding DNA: TGCAGCGTTGACAGGGGGCGAACCGGGGAGCTGTTTTTT.

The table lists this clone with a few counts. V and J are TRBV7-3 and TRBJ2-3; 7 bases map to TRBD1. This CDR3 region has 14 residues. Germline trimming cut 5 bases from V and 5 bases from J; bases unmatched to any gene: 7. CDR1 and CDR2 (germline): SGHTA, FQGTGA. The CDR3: CASSETGIIDTQYF. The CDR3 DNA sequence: TGTGCCAGCAGCGAGACAGGGATTATAGATACGCAGTATTTT. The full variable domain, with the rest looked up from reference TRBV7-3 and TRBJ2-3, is GAGVSQTPSNKVTEKGKYVELRCDPISGHTALYWYRQSLGQGPEFLIYFQGTGAADDSGLPNDRFFAVRPEGSVSTLKIQRTERGDSAVYLCASSETGIIDTQYFGPGTRLTVL.

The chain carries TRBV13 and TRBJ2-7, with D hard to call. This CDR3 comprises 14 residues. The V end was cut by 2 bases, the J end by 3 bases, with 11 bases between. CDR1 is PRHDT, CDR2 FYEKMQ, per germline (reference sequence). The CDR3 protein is CASSLYAFNYEQYF. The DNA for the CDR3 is TGTGCCAGCAGCTTATATGCCTTCAACTACGAGCAGTACTTC. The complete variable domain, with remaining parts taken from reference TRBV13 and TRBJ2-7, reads AAGVIQSPRHLIKEKRETATLKCYPIPRHDTVYWYQQGPGQDPQFLISFYEKMQSDKGSIPDRFSAQQFSDYHSELNMSSLELGDSALYFCASSLYAFNYEQYFGPGTRLTVT.

Here the CDR3 DNA reads TGTGCCAGCAGCCTCCGAAGCGCTCCTCGTTCGGGCACAGATACGCAGTATTTT. Encoded protein: CASSLRSAPRSGTDTQYF. This sequence joins TRBV4-2 and TRBJ2-3; D is uncertain. Germline V lookup: CDR1 LGHNA, CDR2 YNFKEQ. The CDR3 loop spans 18 amino acids. V was cut by 4 bases and J by 1 base, with 21 bases left in between.